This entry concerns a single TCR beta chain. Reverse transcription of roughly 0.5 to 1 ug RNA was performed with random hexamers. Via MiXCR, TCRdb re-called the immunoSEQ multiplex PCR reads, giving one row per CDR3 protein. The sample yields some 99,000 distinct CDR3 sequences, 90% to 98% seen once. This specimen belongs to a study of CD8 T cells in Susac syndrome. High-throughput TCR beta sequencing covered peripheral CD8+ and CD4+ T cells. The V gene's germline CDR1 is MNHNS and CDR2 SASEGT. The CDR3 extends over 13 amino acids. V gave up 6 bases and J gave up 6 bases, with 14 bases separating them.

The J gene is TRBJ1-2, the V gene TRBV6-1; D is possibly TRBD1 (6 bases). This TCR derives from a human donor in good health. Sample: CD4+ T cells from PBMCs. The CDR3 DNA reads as TGTGCCAGCAGGACAGGTATTGGGGATGGCTACACCTTC. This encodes CASRTGIGDGYTF.